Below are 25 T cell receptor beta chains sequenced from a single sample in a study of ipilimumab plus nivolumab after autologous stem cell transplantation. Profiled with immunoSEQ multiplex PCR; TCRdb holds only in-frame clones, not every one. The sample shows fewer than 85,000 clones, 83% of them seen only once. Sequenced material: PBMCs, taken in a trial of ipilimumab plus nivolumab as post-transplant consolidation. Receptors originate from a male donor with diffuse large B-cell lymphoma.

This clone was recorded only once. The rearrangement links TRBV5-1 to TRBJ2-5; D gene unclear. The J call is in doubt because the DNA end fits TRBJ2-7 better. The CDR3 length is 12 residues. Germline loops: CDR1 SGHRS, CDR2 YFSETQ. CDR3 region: CASSLGWDEQYF. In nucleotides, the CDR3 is TGCGCCAGCAGCTTGGGCTGGGACGAGCAGTACTTC.

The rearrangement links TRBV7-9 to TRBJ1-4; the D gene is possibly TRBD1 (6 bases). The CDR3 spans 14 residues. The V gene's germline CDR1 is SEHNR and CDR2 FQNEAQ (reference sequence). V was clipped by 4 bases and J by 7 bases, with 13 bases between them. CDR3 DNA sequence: TGTGCCAGCAGCTCTAGACAGGCGACTGAAAAACTGTTTTTT. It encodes CASSSRQATEKLFF.

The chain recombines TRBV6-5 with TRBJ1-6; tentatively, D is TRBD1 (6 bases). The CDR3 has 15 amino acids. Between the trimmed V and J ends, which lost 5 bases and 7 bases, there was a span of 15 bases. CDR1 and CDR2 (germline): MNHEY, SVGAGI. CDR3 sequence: CASSNQGKGNSPLHF. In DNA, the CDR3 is TGTGCCAGCAGTAACCAGGGGAAGGGAAATTCACCCCTCCACTTT.

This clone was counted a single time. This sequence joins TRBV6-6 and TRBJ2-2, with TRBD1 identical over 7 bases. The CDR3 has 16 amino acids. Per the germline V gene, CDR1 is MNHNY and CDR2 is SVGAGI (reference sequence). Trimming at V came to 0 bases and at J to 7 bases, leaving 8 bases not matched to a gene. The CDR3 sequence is CASSYSRAGGGGELFF. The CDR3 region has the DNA TGTGCCAGCAGTTACTCCCGCGCAGGGGGTGGCGGGGAGCTGTTTTTT.

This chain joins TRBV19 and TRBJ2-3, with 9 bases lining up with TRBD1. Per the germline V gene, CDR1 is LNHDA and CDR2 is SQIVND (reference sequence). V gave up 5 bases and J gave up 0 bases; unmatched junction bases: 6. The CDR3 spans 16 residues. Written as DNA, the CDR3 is TGTGCCAGTAGTGGCGGGACAGGGACTAGCACAGATACGCAGTATTTT. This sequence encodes CASSGGTGTSTDTQYF.

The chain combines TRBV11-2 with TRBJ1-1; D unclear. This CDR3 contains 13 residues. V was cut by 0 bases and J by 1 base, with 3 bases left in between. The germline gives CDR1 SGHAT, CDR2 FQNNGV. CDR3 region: CASSLDWNTEAFF. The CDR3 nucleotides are TGTGCCAGCAGCTTAGACTGGAACACTGAAGCTTTCTTT.

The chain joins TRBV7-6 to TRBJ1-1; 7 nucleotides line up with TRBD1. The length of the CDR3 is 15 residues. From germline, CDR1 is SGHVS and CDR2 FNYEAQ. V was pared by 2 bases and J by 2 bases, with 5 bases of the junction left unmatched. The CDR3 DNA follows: TGTGCCAGCAGCTTAACGGCAGGGGGTAACACTGAAGCTTTCTTT. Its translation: CASSLTAGGNTEAFF.

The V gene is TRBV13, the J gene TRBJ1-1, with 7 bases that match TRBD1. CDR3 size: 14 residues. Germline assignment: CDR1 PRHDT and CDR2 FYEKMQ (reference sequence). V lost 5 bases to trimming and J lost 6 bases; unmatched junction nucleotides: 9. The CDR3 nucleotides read TGTGCCAGCAGCCGACACAGGGGTGTCCCTGAAGCTTTCTTT. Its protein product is CASSRHRGVPEAFF. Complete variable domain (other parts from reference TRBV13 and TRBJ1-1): AAGVIQSPRHLIKEKRETATLKCYPIPRHDTVYWYQQGPGQDPQFLISFYEKMQSDKGSIPDRFSAQQFSDYHSELNMSSLELGDSALYFCASSRHRGVPEAFFGQGTRLTVV.

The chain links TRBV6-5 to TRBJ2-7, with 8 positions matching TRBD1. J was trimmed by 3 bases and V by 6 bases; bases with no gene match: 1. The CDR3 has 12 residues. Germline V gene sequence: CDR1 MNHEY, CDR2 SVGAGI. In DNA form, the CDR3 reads TGTGCCAGCAGGGGACAGGTCTACGAGCAGTACTTC. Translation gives CASRGQVYEQYF.

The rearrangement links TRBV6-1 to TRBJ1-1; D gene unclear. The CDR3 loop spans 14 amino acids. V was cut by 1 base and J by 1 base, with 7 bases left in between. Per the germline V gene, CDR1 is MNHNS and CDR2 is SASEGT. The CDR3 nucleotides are TGTGCCAGCAGTGAAGTGGGCAGGAACACTGAAGCTTTCTTT. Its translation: CASSEVGRNTEAFF.

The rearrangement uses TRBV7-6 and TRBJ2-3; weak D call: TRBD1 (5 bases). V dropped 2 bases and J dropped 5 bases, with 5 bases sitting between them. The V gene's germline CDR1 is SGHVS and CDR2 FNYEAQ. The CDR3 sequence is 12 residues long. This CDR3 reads CASSLQGDTQYF. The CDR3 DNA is TGTGCCAGCAGCTTACAGGGAGATACGCAGTATTTT. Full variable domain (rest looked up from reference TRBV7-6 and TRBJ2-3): GAGVSQSPRYKVTKRGQDVALRCDPISGHVSLYWYRQALGQGPEFLTYFNYEAQQDKSGLPNDRFSAERPEGSISTLTIQRTEQRDSAMYRCASSLQGDTQYFGPGTRLTVL.

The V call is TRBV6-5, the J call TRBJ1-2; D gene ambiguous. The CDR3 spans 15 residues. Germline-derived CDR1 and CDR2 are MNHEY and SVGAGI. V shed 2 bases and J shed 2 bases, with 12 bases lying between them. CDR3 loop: CASSYLSRRNYGYTF. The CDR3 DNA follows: TGTGCCAGCAGTTACCTCTCCCGCAGGAACTATGGCTACACCTTC.

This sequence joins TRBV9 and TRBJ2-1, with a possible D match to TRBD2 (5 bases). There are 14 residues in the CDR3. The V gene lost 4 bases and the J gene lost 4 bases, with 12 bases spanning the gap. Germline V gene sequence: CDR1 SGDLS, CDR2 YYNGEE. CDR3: CASSPRTVYNEQFF. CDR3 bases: TGTGCCAGCAGCCCCCGGACTGTATACAATGAGCAGTTCTTC.

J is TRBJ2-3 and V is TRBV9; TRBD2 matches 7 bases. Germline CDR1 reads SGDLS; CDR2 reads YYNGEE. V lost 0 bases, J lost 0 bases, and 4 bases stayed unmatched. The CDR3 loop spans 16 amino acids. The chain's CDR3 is CASSVVGGGSTDTQYF. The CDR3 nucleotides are TGTGCCAGCAGCGTAGTAGGCGGGGGTAGCACAGATACGCAGTATTTT.

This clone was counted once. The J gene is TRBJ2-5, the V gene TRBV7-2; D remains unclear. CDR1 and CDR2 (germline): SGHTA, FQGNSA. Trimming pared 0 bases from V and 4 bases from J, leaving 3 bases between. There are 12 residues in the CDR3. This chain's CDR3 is CASSLAGETQYF. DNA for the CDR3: TGTGCCAGCAGCTTAGCAGGAGAGACCCAGTACTTC. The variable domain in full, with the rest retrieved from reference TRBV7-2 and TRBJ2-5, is GAGVSQSPSNKVTEKGKDVELRCDPISGHTALYWYRQSLGQGLEFLIYFQGNSAPDKSGLPSDRFSAERTGGSVSTLTIQRTQQEDSAVYLCASSLAGETQYFGPGTRLLVL.

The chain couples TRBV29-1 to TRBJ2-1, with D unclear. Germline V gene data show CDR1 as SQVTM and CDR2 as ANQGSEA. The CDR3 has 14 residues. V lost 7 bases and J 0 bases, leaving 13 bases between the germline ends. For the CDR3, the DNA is TGCAGCGCGTACACACTATACTCCTACAATGAGCAGTTCTTC. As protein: CSAYTLYSYNEQFF.

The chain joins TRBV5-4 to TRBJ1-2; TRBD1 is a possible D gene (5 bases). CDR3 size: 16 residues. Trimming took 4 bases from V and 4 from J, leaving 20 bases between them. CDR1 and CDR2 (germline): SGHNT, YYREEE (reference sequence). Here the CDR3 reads CASSPGGVAGIYGYTF. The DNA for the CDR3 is TGTGCCAGCAGCCCCGGAGGGGTGGCAGGGATCTATGGCTACACCTTC.

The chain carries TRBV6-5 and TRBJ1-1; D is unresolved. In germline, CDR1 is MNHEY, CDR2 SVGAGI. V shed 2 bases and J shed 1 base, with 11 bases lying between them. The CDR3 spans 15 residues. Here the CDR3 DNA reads TGTGCCAGCAGTTACACAGACACCAGGAACACTGAAGCTTTCTTT. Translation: CASSYTDTRNTEAFF.

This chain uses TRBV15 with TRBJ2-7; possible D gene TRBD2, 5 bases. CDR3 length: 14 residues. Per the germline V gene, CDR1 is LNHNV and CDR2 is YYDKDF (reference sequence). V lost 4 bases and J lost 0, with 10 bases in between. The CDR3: CATSTRGNSYEQYF. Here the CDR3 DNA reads TGTGCCACCAGCACACGGGGAAACTCCTACGAGCAGTACTTC.

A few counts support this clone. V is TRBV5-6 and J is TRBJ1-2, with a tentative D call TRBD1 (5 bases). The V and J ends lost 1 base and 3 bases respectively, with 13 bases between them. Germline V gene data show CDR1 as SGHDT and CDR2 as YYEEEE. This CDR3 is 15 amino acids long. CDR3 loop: CASSLPSQGYYGYTF. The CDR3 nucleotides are TGTGCCAGCAGCTTGCCCTCCCAGGGCTACTATGGCTACACCTTC. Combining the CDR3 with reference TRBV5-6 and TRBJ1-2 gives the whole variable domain DAGVTQSPTHLIKTRGQQVTLRCSPKSGHDTVSWYQQALGQGPQFIFQYYEEEERQRGNFPDRFSGHQFPNYSSELNVNALLLGDSALYLCASSLPSQGYYGYTFGSGTRLTVV.

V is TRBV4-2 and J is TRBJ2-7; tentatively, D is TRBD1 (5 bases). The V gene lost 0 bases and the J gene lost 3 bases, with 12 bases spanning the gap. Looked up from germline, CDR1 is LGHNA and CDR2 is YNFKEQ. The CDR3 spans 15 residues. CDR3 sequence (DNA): TGTGCCAGCAGCCAAGAACCAACAGGATTCTACGAGCAGTACTTC. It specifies CASSQEPTGFYEQYF.

CDR3 in amino acids: CSVHLDGNTIYF. The CDR3 DNA reads as TGCAGCGTTCACTTAGATGGAAACACCATATATTTT. The chain combines TRBV29-1 with TRBJ1-3; no clear D gene. Per the germline V gene, CDR1 is SQVTM and CDR2 is ANQGSEA. V was shortened by 5 bases and J by 3 bases, with 8 bases between the two germline ends. There are 12 residues in the CDR3.

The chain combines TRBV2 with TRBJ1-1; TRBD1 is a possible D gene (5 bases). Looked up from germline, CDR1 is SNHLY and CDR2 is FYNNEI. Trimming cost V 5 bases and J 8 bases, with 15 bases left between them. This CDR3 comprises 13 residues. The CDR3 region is CASSSETATEAFF. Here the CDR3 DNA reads TGTGCCAGCAGTTCCGAGACAGCGACCGAAGCTTTCTTT. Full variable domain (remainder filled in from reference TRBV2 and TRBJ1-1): EPEVTQTPSHQVTQMGQEVILRCVPISNHLYFYWYRQILGQKVEFLVSFYNNEISEKSEIFDDQFSVERPDGSNFTLKIRSTKLEDSAMYFCASSSETATEAFFGQGTRLTVV.

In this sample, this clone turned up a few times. Here the CDR3 DNA reads TGTGCCAGCTCACCAGAGTCTTCGAACACTGAAGCTTTCTTT. This encodes CASSPESSNTEAFF. J is TRBJ1-1 and V is TRBV18; no firm D call. This CDR3 region has 14 residues. Between the trimmed V and J ends, which lost 2 bases and 1 base, there was a span of 8 bases. The germline CDR1 and CDR2 sequences are KGHSH and LQKENI. The full variable domain, in which reference TRBV18 and TRBJ1-1 provide the parts outside the CDR3, is NAGVMQNPRHLVRRRGQEARLRCSPMKGHSHVYWYRQLPEEGLKFMVYLQKENIIDESGMPKERFSAEFPKEGPSILRIQQVVRGDSAAYFCASSPESSNTEAFFGQGTRLTVV.

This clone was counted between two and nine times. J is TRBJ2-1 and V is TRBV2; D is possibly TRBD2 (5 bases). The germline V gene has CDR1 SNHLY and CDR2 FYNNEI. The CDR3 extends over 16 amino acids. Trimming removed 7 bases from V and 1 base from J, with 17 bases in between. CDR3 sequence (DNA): TGTGCCAGCAAGCGAAATGAGGGCCCATCCTACAATGAGCAGTTCTTC. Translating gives CASKRNEGPSYNEQFF.